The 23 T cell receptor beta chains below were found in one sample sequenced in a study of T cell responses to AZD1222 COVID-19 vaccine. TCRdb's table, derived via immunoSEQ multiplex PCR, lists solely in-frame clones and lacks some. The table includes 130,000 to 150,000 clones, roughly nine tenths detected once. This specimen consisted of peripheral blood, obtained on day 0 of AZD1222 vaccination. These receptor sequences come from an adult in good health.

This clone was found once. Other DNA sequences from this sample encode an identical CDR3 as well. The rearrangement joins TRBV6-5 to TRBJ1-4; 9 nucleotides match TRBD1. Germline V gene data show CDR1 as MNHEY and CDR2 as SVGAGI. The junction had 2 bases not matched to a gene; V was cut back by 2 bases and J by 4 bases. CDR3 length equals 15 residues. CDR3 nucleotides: TGTGCCAGCAGTTACAGGACAGGGGTTAATGAAAAACTGTTTTTT. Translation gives CASSYRTGVNEKLFF.

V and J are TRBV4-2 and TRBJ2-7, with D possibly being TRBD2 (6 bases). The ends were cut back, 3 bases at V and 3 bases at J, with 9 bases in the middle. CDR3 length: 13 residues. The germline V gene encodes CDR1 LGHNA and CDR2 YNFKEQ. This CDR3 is CASSQGRDYEQYF. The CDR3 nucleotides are TGTGCCAGCAGCCAGGGGCGGGACTACGAGCAGTACTTC.

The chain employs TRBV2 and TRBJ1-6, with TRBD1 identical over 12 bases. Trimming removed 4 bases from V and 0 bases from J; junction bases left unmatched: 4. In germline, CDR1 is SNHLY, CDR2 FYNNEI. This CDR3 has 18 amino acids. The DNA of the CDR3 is TGTGCCAGCAGTGCCGGGGACAGGGGGCTCTCCTATAATTCACCCCTCCACTTT. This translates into CASSAGDRGLSYNSPLHF.

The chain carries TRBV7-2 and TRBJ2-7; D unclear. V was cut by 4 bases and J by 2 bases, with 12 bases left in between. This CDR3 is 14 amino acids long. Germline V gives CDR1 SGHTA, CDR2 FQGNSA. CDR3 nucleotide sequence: TGTGCCAGCAGCTCCCGGATAGCAGCCTACGAGCAGTACTTC. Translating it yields CASSSRIAAYEQYF.

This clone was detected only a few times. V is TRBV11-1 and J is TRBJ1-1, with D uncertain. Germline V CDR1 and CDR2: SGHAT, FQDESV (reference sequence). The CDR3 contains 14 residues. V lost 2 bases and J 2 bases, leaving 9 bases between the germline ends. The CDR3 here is CASSLLGRNTEAFF. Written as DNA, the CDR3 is TGTGCCAGCAGCTTATTGGGCAGAAACACTGAAGCTTTCTTT.

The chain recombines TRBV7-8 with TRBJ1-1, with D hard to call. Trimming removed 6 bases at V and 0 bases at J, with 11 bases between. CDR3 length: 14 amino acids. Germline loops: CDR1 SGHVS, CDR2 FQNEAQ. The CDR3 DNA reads TGTGCCAGCAGAATCGGCACGGTGAACACTGAAGCTTTCTTT. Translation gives CASRIGTVNTEAFF.

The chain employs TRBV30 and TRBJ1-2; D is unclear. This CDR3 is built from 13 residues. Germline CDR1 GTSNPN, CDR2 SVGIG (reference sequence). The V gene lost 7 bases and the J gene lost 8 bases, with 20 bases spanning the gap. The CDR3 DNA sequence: TGTGCCTTCCAACTTAGGGTCTCTAGCGGCTACACCTTC. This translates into CAFQLRVSSGYTF.

CDR3 sequence (DNA): TGTGCCAGCAGCGTAGCGGACAGCTACTATGGCTACACCTTC. Its translation: CASSVADSYYGYTF. This chain links TRBV9 with TRBJ1-2, with D maybe TRBD1 (6 bases). The CDR3 is 14 residues long. In germline, CDR1 is SGDLS, CDR2 YYNGEE. Trimming took 0 bases from V and 3 from J, leaving 9 bases between them.

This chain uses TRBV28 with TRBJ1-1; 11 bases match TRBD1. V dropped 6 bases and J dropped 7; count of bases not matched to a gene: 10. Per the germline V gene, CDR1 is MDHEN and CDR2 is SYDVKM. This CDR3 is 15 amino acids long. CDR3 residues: CASSYLGQGDLEAFF. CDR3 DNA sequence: TGTGCCAGCAGCTATCTGGGACAGGGGGACCTTGAAGCTTTCTTT.

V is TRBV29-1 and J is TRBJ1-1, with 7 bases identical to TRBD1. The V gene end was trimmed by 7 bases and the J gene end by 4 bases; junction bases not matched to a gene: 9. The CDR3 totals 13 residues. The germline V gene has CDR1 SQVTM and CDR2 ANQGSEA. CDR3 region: CSARTGGGTEAFF. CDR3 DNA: TGCAGCGCAAGGACAGGCGGTGGCACTGAAGCTTTCTTT.

This CDR3 reads CASSLGGGYEQYF. The CDR3 DNA reads TGTGCCAGCAGCCTGGGAGGCGGCTACGAGCAGTACTTC. The gene calls are TRBV11-3 and TRBJ2-7, with D tentatively TRBD2 (6 bases). Trimming stripped 5 bases from V and 3 bases from J, with 11 bases between. The CDR3 runs to 13 residues. Germline V lookup: CDR1 SGHNT, CDR2 YENEEA.

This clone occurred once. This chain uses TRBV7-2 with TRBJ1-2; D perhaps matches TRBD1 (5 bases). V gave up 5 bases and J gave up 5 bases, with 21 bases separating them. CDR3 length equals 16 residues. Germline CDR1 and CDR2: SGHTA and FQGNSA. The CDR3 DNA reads TGTGCCAGCAGCCAAAAATTCCGGGTCGGGGGGTATGGCTACACCTTC. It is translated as CASSQKFRVGGYGYTF.

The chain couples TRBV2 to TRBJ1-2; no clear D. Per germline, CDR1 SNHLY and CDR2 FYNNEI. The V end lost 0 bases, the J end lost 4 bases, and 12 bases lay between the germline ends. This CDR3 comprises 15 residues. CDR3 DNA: TGTGCCAGCAGTGAAGCGCGTCCGACGCTCTATGGCTACACCTTC. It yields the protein CASSEARPTLYGYTF.

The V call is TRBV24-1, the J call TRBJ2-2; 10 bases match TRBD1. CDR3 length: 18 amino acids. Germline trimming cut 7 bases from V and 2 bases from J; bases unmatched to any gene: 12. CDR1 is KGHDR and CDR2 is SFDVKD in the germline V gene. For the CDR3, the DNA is TGTGCCACCAGCCCGGGACAGGGGTCCCCGATAAACACCGGGGAGCTGTTTTTT. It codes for CATSPGQGSPINTGELFF.

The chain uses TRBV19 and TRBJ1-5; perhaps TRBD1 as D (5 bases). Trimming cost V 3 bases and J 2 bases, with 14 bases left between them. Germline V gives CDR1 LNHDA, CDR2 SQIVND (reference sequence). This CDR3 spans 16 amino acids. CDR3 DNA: TGTGCCAGTAGTATCGTGGGGGGGTCGGGCAATCAGCCCCAGCATTTT. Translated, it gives CASSIVGGSGNQPQHF.

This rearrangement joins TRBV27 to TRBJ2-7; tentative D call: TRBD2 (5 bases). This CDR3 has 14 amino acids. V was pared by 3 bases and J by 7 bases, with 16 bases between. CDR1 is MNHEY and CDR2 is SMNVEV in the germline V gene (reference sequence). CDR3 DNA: TGTGCCAGCAGTTTTAGGGATCTCAGGAGGGAGCAGTACTTC. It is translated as CASSFRDLRREQYF.

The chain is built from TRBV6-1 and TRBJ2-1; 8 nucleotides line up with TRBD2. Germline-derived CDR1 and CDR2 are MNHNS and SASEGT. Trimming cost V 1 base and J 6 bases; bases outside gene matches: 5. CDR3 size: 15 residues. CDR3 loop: CASSEGAGVGNEQFF. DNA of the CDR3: TGTGCCAGCAGTGAAGGAGCGGGAGTCGGCAATGAGCAGTTCTTC.

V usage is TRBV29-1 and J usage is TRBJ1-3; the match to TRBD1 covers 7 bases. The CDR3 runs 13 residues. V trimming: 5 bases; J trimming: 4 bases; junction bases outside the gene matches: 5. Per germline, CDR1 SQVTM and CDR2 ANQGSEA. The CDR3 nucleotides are TGCAGCGTTCGTCTACAGGGGGGAAACACCATATATTTT. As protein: CSVRLQGGNTIYF.

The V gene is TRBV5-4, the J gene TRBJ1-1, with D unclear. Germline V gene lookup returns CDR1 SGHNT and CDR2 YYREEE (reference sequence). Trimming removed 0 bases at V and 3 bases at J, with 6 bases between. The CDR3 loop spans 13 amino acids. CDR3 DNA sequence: TGTGCCAGCAGCTTGGGGTTTTACACTGAAGCTTTCTTT. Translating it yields CASSLGFYTEAFF.

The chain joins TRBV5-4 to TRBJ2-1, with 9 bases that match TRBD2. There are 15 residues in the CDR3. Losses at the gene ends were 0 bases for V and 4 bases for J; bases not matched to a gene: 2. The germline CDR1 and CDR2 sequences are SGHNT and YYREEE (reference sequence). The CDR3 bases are TGTGCCAGCAGCTTGGGTAGCGGGGGATACAATGAGCAGTTCTTC. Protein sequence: CASSLGSGGYNEQFF.

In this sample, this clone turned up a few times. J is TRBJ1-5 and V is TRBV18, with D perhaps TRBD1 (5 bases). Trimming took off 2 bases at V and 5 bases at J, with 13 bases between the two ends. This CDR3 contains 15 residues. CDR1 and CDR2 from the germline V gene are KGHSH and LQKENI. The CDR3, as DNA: TGTGCCAGCTCACCAGAGTCTGGGGCTTATCAGCCCCAGCATTTT. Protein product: CASSPESGAYQPQHF.

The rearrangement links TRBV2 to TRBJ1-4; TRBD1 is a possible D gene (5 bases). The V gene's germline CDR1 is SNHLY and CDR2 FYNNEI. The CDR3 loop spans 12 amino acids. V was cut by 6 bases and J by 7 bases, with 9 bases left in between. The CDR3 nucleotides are TGTGCCAGCAGAGAGACAGCTGAAAAACTGTTTTTT. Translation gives CASRETAEKLFF.

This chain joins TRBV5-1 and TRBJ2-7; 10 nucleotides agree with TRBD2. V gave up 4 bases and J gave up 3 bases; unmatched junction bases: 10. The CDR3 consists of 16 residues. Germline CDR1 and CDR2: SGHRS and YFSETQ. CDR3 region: CASSPEVAGGIYEQYF. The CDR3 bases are TGCGCCAGCAGCCCGGAGGTAGCGGGGGGTATCTACGAGCAGTACTTC.